Listed here are 26 T cell receptor beta chains from one sample, sequenced in a study of glioma-infiltrating T cells after dendritic cell vaccination. Time point given: after dendritic cell vaccination, including at tumor progression/relapse. Generated by immunoSEQ multiplex PCR, the TCRdb table keeps only in-frame clones and is missing some. The table records tens of thousands of clones, around four fifths of them present only once. The source material was blood, sampled after dendritic cell vaccination. These receptor sequences come from a human donor with glioblastoma.

The chain is built from TRBV2 and TRBJ2-5, with D possibly matching TRBD1 (7 bases). Germline CDR1 SNHLY, CDR2 FYNNEI. Trimming took 4 bases from V and 5 from J, leaving 14 bases between them. The CDR3 totals 14 residues. In nucleotides, the CDR3 is TGTGCCAGCAGTGTGGAGGGGGCGGGGGAGACCCAGTACTTC. As protein: CASSVEGAGETQYF. Drawing the rest from reference TRBV2 and TRBJ2-5, the complete variable domain is EPEVTQTPSHQVTQMGQEVILRCVPISNHLYFYWYRQILGQKVEFLVSFYNNEISEKSEIFDDQFSVERPDGSNFTLKIRSTKLEDSAMYFCASSVEGAGETQYFGPGTRLLVL.

The chain links TRBV13 to TRBJ2-7, with D perhaps matching TRBD2 (5 bases). CDR1 is PRHDT and CDR2 is FYEKMQ in the germline V gene (reference sequence). The CDR3 has 14 amino acids. V lost 0 bases and J lost 0, with 6 bases in between. CDR3: CASSLGDYSYEQYF. The CDR3 region has the DNA TGTGCCAGCAGCTTAGGCGACTACTCCTACGAGCAGTACTTC.

This clone has only a few counts. The chain combines TRBV7-9 with TRBJ2-7; weak D call: TRBD1 (6 bases). The CDR3 spans 14 residues. Germline V lookup: CDR1 SEHNR, CDR2 FQNEAQ (reference sequence). With 6 bases removed from V and 1 base from J, the gap between germline ends came to 13 bases. The CDR3 nucleotides read TGTGCCAGCAGTCTGACAGGCGTTTCCTACGAGCAGTACTTC. It encodes CASSLTGVSYEQYF.

The chain recombines TRBV15 with TRBJ2-2; 12 positions agree with TRBD2. The CDR3 length is 16 residues. Looked up from germline, CDR1 is LNHNV and CDR2 is YYDKDF (reference sequence). V lost 0 bases to trimming and J lost 13 bases; unmatched junction nucleotides: 9. The CDR3 nucleotides are TGTGCCACCAGCAGAGATCGGGCTAGCGGGGGGGCAGGGCTGTTTTTT. It yields the protein CATSRDRASGGAGLFF. Together with reference TRBV15 and TRBJ2-2, the CDR3 gives the full variable domain: DAMVIQNPRYQVTQFGKPVTLSCSQTLNHNVMYWYQQKSSQAPKLLFHYYDKDFNNEADTPDNFQSRRPNTSFCFLDIRSPGLGDTAMYLCATSRDRASGGAGLFFGEGSRLTVL.

This clone was detected only once. The chain carries TRBV7-2 and TRBJ2-1; weak D call: TRBD1 (5 bases). The V end lost 1 base, the J end lost 6 bases, and 7 bases lay between the germline ends. Germline-derived CDR1 and CDR2 are SGHTA and FQGNSA. The CDR3 length is 13 residues. The CDR3 nucleotides read TGTGCCAGCAGCTTAGAGGGGATCAATGAGCAGTTCTTC. It codes for CASSLEGINEQFF.

This chain connects TRBV19 to TRBJ1-5, with 8 bases that match TRBD1. Losses at the gene ends were 5 bases for V and 1 base for J; bases not matched to a gene: 7. CDR3 length: 16 amino acids. In germline, CDR1 is LNHDA, CDR2 SQIVND (reference sequence). DNA of the CDR3: TGTGCCAGTAGTTCCAGGGGGCGCCGAAGCAATCAGCCCCAGCATTTT. Protein: CASSSRGRRSNQPQHF.

The J gene is TRBJ1-5, the V gene TRBV23-1; D remains unclear. TRBV23-1 is designated an ORF whose function remains uncertain. This CDR3 has 17 amino acids. Trimming took 8 bases from V and 2 from J, leaving 22 bases between them. The CDR3 DNA is TGCGCCAGCTCACAAATGCGGCGGGAACGGGGCAATCAGCCCCAGCATTTT. Translating gives CASSQMRRERGNQPQHF.

CDR3 amino acids: CAWTSGYSGNTIYF. The CDR3 coding sequence is TGTGCCTGGACTTCGGGATACTCTGGAAACACCATATATTTT. This rearrangement joins TRBV30 to TRBJ1-3; D gene uncertain. The CDR3 is 14 residues long. Trimming cost V 4 bases and J 0 bases, with 10 bases left between them. CDR1 and CDR2 (germline): GTSNPN, SVGIG (reference sequence).

This chain uses TRBV7-6 with TRBJ2-5, with 9 bases aligning to TRBD1. Germline-derived CDR1 and CDR2 are SGHVS and FNYEAQ. There are 16 residues in the CDR3. V was clipped by 5 bases and J by 1 base; unmatched bases: 8. CDR3 loop: CASSRRDREVQETQYF. CDR3 nucleotides: TGTGCCAGCAGCCGAAGGGACAGGGAAGTCCAAGAGACCCAGTACTTC.

This chain connects TRBV29-1 to TRBJ2-3, with 11 bases that match TRBD1. The CDR3 has 20 amino acids. The trim removed 5 bases at V and 0 bases at J, leaving 19 bases unmatched. Germline CDR1 is SQVTM and CDR2 is ANQGSEA. The CDR3 spells CSVPEGFSGTGGVSTDTQYF. CDR3 in DNA: TGCAGCGTTCCCGAGGGTTTCTCCGGGACAGGGGGAGTTAGCACAGATACGCAGTATTTT.

V gene TRBV28 combines with J gene TRBJ1-1, with 8 nucleotides matching TRBD1. The CDR3 runs to 15 residues. After removal of 6 bases from V and 4 bases from J, the junction contained 10 bases not matched to a gene. Germline V gene lookup returns CDR1 MDHEN and CDR2 SYDVKM. The CDR3 loop is CASRGQAGSVTEAFF. The CDR3 nucleotides are TGTGCCAGCAGGGGACAGGCGGGGAGTGTCACTGAAGCTTTCTTT.

This clone was observed once. The chain couples TRBV29-1 to TRBJ2-7; D is undetermined. The V end lost 4 bases, the J end lost 4 bases, and 11 bases lay between the germline ends. The CDR3 spans 12 residues. Germline V CDR1 and CDR2: SQVTM, ANQGSEA. In nucleotides, the CDR3 is TGCAGCGTTGGTCGAGCTCCATACGAGCAGTACTTC. Its translation: CSVGRAPYEQYF.

The chain carries TRBV11-2 and TRBJ1-6; possible D gene TRBD1, 6 bases. The length of the CDR3 is 15 residues. Germline lookup yields CDR1 SGHAT and CDR2 FQNNGV. The V gene lost 0 bases and the J gene lost 9 bases, with 12 bases spanning the gap. As DNA, the CDR3 is TGTGCCAGCAGCTTAGATTTGGGGGCTGGTTCACCCCTCCACTTT. This sequence encodes CASSLDLGAGSPLHF.

The V gene is TRBV7-3, the J gene TRBJ2-1; TRBD2 matches 9 bases. The V and J ends lost 2 bases and 3 bases, in that order; junction bases with no gene match: 5. The germline CDR1 and CDR2 sequences are SGHTA and FQGTGA. This CDR3 is 16 amino acids long. DNA for the CDR3: TGTGCCAGCAGCTTATTTGCGGGGGGGGACTACAATGAGCAGTTCTTC. Translation: CASSLFAGGDYNEQFF.

The chain employs TRBV19 and TRBJ2-2, with D possibly being TRBD1 (6 bases). V lost 0 bases and J 3 bases, leaving 20 bases between the germline ends. In germline, CDR1 is LNHDA, CDR2 SQIVND (reference sequence). CDR3 size: 19 residues. CDR3: CASSIEWDTLEQDTGELFF. The CDR3 DNA reads as TGTGCCAGTAGTATAGAATGGGACACCCTTGAGCAGGACACCGGGGAGCTGTTTTTT. Using reference TRBV19 and TRBJ2-2 for the parts outside the CDR3, the full variable domain is DGGITQSPKYLFRKEGQNVTLSCEQNLNHDAMYWYRQDPGQGLRLIYYSQIVNDFQKGDIAEGYSVSREKKESFPLTVTSAQKNPTAFYLCASSIEWDTLEQDTGELFFGEGSRLTVL.

This chain uses TRBV5-1 with TRBJ2-7; 8 positions agree with TRBD2. V shed 3 bases, J shed 2 bases, and the junction held 10 bases outside the gene matches. This CDR3 region has 16 residues. From germline, CDR1 is SGHRS and CDR2 YFSETQ. Here the CDR3 DNA reads TGCGCCAGCAGCTCGGGGGGGGGCTCCTCTACCTACGAGCAGTACTTC. Encoded protein: CASSSGGGSSTYEQYF.

This rearrangement joins TRBV7-2 to TRBJ1-6, with D hard to call. Per germline, CDR1 SGHTA and CDR2 FQGNSA. V was pared by 4 bases and J by 4 bases, with 20 bases between. CDR3 size: 18 residues. This chain's CDR3 is CASSSPDRGIGYNSPLHF. In DNA, the CDR3 is TGTGCCAGCAGCTCGCCAGATAGAGGGATCGGATATAATTCACCCCTCCACTTT.

The V and J genes are TRBV5-4 and TRBJ1-1; maybe TRBD1 (5 bases). This CDR3 comprises 12 residues. Trimming cost V 4 bases and J 6 bases, with 10 bases left between them. CDR1 and CDR2 (germline): SGHNT, YYREEE (reference sequence). The CDR3 loop reads CASSPGGAEAFF. DNA for the CDR3: TGTGCCAGCAGCCCCGGGGGGGCTGAAGCTTTCTTT.

V gene TRBV5-1 combines with J gene TRBJ2-5, with 7 positions matching TRBD1. The CDR3 totals 15 residues. With 4 bases clipped from V and 3 bases from J, the junction kept 9 bases outside the gene matches. Germline loops: CDR1 SGHRS, CDR2 YFSETQ. Here the CDR3 DNA reads TGCGCCAGCAGCCGATATCGAGACAGGGAAGAGACCCAGTACTTC. As protein: CASSRYRDREETQYF.

The V gene is TRBV7-9, the J gene TRBJ1-2; 8 positions match TRBD1. Germline-derived CDR1 and CDR2 are SEHNR and FQNEAQ (reference sequence). The CDR3 has 14 residues. V lost 4 bases to trimming and J lost 1 base; unmatched junction nucleotides: 2. The CDR3 DNA sequence: TGTGCCAGCAGCTCGGACAGGGTTAACTATGGCTACACCTTC. Its translation is CASSSDRVNYGYTF.

The gene calls are TRBV7-8 and TRBJ2-5; tentative D call: TRBD2 (7 bases). The CDR3 is made up of 15 amino acids. The germline gives CDR1 SGHVS, CDR2 FQNEAQ. Trimming shortened V by 6 bases and J by 1 base, and 15 bases separated the two germline ends. The CDR3 region has the DNA TGTGCCAGCAGTTACGACGGGGGGCCCCAAGAGACCCAGTACTTC. Protein sequence: CASSYDGGPQETQYF.

The V and J genes are TRBV30 and TRBJ1-6; D unresolved. Germline V gives CDR1 GTSNPN, CDR2 SVGIG (reference sequence). The CDR3 consists of 17 residues. The V gene lost 4 bases and the J gene lost 0 bases, with 16 bases spanning the gap. CDR3 nucleotides: TGTGCCTGGATCCCCACGGACGGAGGCTCCTATAATTCACCCCTCCACTTT. Translation gives CAWIPTDGGSYNSPLHF.

CDR3: CASSPEQGNTEAFF. CDR3 in DNA: TGTGCCAGCAGCCCTGAACAGGGGAACACTGAAGCTTTCTTT. The chain links TRBV7-2 to TRBJ1-1; perhaps TRBD1 as D (6 bases). Trimming shortened V by 5 bases and J by 1 base, and 11 bases separated the two germline ends. Per germline, CDR1 SGHTA and CDR2 FQGNSA. CDR3 length: 14 amino acids. Together with reference TRBV7-2 and TRBJ1-1, the CDR3 gives the full variable domain: GAGVSQSPSNKVTEKGKDVELRCDPISGHTALYWYRQSLGQGLEFLIYFQGNSAPDKSGLPSDRFSAERTGGSVSTLTIQRTQQEDSAVYLCASSPEQGNTEAFFGQGTRLTVV.

As DNA, the CDR3 is TGTGCCAGCAGCCAGAGGCAACAAGAGACCCAGTACTTC. Amino acid sequence: CASSQRQQETQYF. The chain employs TRBV28 and TRBJ2-5; no definite D call. Germline lookup yields CDR1 MDHEN and CDR2 SYDVKM. The CDR3 is 13 amino acids. With 6 bases removed from V and 2 bases from J, the gap between germline ends came to 10 bases. Filled out from reference TRBV28 and TRBJ2-5, the complete variable domain reads DVKVTQSSRYLVKRTGEKVFLECVQDMDHENMFWYRQDPGLGLRLIYFSYDVKMKEKGDIPEGYSVSREKKERFSLILESASTNQTSMYLCASSQRQQETQYFGPGTRLLVL.

The CDR3 sequence: CASSSPGVFRSEPNYGYTF. CDR3 nucleotide sequence: TGTGCCAGCAGTTCCCCCGGCGTTTTCAGATCGGAGCCTAACTATGGCTACACCTTC. The gene calls are TRBV6-4 and TRBJ1-2; D is uncertain. Germline CDR1 reads MRHNA; CDR2 reads SNTAGT. Trimming left V 5 bases short and J 0 bases short, with 25 bases between. CDR3 length equals 19 residues.

The chain recombines TRBV30 with TRBJ2-1, with D possibly TRBD1 on 5 matching bases. Per the germline V gene, CDR1 is GTSNPN and CDR2 is SVGIG (reference sequence). The length of the CDR3 is 16 residues. With 0 bases removed from V and 4 bases from J, the gap between germline ends came to 16 bases. CDR3 DNA sequence: TGTGCCTGGAGTGTTGGCATTCAGGGTGGTTACAATGAGCAGTTCTTC. Its translation: CAWSVGIQGGYNEQFF.